The subject of this entry is one TCR beta chain. The target antigen is unknown. Treatment meaning: oral pan-JAK inhibitor, 5-10 mg twice daily. Isolated RNA was reverse transcribed into cDNA used as the sequencing template. Clones were sequenced by immunoSEQ multiplex PCR, and TCRdb holds only the in-frame ones, with some missing. The table lists more than 90,000 clones, roughly two thirds of them singletons. The data were obtained in a study of CD8+ T cells in alopecia areata. Study information: Twice a day, 5 to 10 mg of oral tofacitinib was administered to treated patients. Overall study findings and caveats: Scalp repertoires also include resident alphabeta T cells from normal skin. Mice showed clearer TCR sharing than patients did, a gap that was possibly HLA-related. Persistence of many expanded lesional clones was seen in scalp and blood during tofacitinib.

This specimen was CD8+ T cells sorted from blood, taken at week 4, from a patient treated with tofacitinib. This TCR was recovered from a human donor with alopecia areata.

Here the CDR3 reads CASSEGGPEAFF. The CDR3 DNA is TGTGCCAGCAGTGAGGGAGGACCTGAAGCTTTCTTT. This chain links TRBV25-1 with TRBJ1-1; D gene unclear. The V gene lost 3 bases and the J gene lost 6 bases, with 8 bases spanning the gap. The CDR3 loop spans 12 amino acids. The V gene's germline CDR1 is MGHDK and CDR2 SYGVNS.